This TCR beta chain was sequenced for a study of blood T cell repertoires in COVID-19. Profiling relied on immunoSEQ multiplex PCR, and the TCRdb table lists in-frame clones only, not all of them. The repertoire holds about 270,000 clones, with about 83% as singletons. The CDR3 length is 12 residues. Germline CDR1 SGHRS, CDR2 YFSETQ. V lost 0 bases and J 5 bases, leaving 3 bases between the germline ends. This TCR was recovered from a woman of 80 years or more with COVID-19, enrolled during active disease. V is TRBV5-1 and J is TRBJ2-1; D gene unclear. The sequenced material came from peripheral blood. The CDR3 coding sequence is TGCGCCAGCAGCTTGGCGGACAATGAGCAGTTCTTC. Translation: CASSLADNEQFF.